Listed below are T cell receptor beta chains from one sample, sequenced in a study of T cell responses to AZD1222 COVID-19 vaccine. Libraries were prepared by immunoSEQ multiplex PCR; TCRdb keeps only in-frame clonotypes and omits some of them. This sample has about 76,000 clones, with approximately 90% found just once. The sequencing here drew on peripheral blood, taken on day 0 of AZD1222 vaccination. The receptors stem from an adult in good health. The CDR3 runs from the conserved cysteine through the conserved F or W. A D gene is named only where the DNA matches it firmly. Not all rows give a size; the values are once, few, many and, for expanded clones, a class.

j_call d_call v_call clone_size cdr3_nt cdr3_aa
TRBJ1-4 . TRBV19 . TGTGCCAGTAGTACCACCGGACGGGCAACTAATGAAAAACTGTTTTTT CASSTTGRATNEKLFF
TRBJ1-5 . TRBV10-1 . TGCGCCAGCAGTGAGAAGTCCGCGTGGCCCCAGCATTTT CASSEKSAWPQHF
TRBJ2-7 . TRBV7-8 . TGTGCCAGCAGCTTAGGTATTTGGGGGGCGAAGAGCTACGAGCAGTACTTC CASSLGIWGAKSYEQYF
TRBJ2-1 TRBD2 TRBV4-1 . TGCGCCAGCAGCCAACTACTAGCGGGGAGGGGAAATGAGCAGTTCTTC CASSQLLAGRGNEQFF
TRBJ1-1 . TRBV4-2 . TGTGCCAGCAGCCAAGTCAGGAACACTGAAGCTTTCTTT CASSQVRNTEAFF
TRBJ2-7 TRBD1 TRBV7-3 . TGTGCCAGCAGTTGGGACAGGGGGTACGAGCAGTACTTC CASSWDRGYEQYF
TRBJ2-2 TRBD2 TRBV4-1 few TGCGCCAGCAGCCAGGGACTAGCGGGAGGGCCAGCCGGGGAGCTGTTTTTT CASSQGLAGGPAGELFF
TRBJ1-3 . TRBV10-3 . TGTGCCATCAGTGATCCCCCCGGGGCGGGAAACACCATATATTTT CAISDPPGAGNTIYF
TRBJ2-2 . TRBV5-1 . TGCGCCAGCAGCTTGGAGGGTTGGACCGGGGAGCTGTTTTTT CASSLEGWTGELFF
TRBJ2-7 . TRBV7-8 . TGTGCCAGCAGCCCAGGGGACACTTTCCCTTACGAGCAGTACTTC CASSPGDTFPYEQYF
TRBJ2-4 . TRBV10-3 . TGTGCCATCAGTGAGCCCCCGGGAGACATTCAGTACTTC CAISEPPGDIQYF
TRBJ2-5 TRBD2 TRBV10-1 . TGCGCCAGCAGTGAGTCGGTTAGCGGGAAGCGGGAGACCCAGTACTTC CASSESVSGKRETQYF
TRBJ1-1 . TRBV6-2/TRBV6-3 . TGTGCCAGCAGTTACTTTGCCGTAGGCACTGAAGCTTTCTTT CASSYFAVGTEAFF
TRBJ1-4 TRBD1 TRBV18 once TGTGCCAGCTCACTCGGACAGGGGAGTGAAAAACTGTTTTTT CASSLGQGSEKLFF